The rows below give T cell receptor beta chains drawn from one sample of a study of cytomegalovirus exposure and HLA in healthy donors. Clones were sequenced by immunoSEQ multiplex PCR, and TCRdb holds only the in-frame ones, with some missing. The sample lists about 160,000 clones; roughly 80% were seen once. Material: PBMCs. The receptors come from a man aged 25-45 years in good health and CMV-seronegative. Each CDR3 is given with its conserved first and last residue. The D gene is left open where the match is weak. The size of a clone is reported for some rows only, either as once, few or many, or as a class for expanded clones.

V	D	J	size	length	CDR3	DNA
TRBV5-5	-	TRBJ1-1	-	14	CASTSFAVNTEAFF	TGTGCCAGCACCTCTTTTGCGGTTAACACTGAAGCTTTCTTT
TRBV6-1	TRBD1	TRBJ2-1	-	15	CASSATGEGYNEQFF	TGTGCCAGCAGTGCAACAGGGGAAGGGTACAATGAGCAGTTCTTC
TRBV9	TRBD2	TRBJ2-5	-	16	CASGGGTSPFGGTQYF	TGTGCCAGTGGGGGGGGGACTAGCCCCTTCGGAGGGACCCAGTACTTC
TRBV5-8	-	TRBJ1-1	-	13	CASSLQGHTEAFF	TGTGCCAGCAGCCTACAGGGCCACACTGAAGCTTTCTTT
TRBV6-5	TRBD2	TRBJ2-5	-	16	CASSYTGLAGGETQYF	TGTGCCAGCAGTTACACGGGACTAGCGGGGGGAGAGACCCAGTACTTC
TRBV5-1	TRBD1	TRBJ2-1	few	13	CATAGTGGDEQFF	TGCGCCACCGCGGGGACAGGGGGTGACGAGCAGTTCTTC
TRBV29-1	TRBD2	TRBJ2-5	-	14	CSVSPGGGGETQYF	TGCAGCGTCTCCCCTGGCGGGGGAGGGGAGACCCAGTACTTC
TRBV4-1	TRBD1	TRBJ1-6	-	18	CASSQEGRQGARNSPLHF	TGCGCCAGCAGCCAAGAGGGGAGACAGGGGGCCCGTAATTCACCCCTCCACTTT
TRBV5-4	-	TRBJ1-2	-	13	CASSALRNYGYTF	TGTGCCAGCAGCGCGCTCAGGAACTATGGCTACACCTTC
TRBV30	-	TRBJ1-1	-	12	CAWNSWNTEAFF	TGTGCCTGGAACTCGTGGAACACTGAAGCTTTCTTT
TRBV28	TRBD1	TRBJ1-6	-	16	CASRHLTGGKNSPLHF	TGTGCCAGCAGGCATCTGACAGGGGGAAAGAATTCACCCCTCCACTTT
TRBV5-5	TRBD1	TRBJ1-5	few	17	CASSLGQGNLGNQPQHF	TGTGCCAGCAGCTTAGGACAGGGCAATTTGGGCAATCAGCCCCAGCATTTT
TRBV5-1	-	TRBJ1-1	-	17	CASGRGSAGVIDTEAFF	TGCGCCAGCGGAAGAGGGTCGGCAGGGGTTATCGACACTGAAGCTTTCTTT
TRBV28	-	TRBJ2-7	-	16	CASSSERPGHLYEQYF	TGTGCCAGCAGTTCCGAACGTCCGGGACACCTCTACGAGCAGTACTTC
TRBV5-6	TRBD2	TRBJ2-3	-	17	CASSFPPLAGETDTQYF	TGTGCCAGCAGCTTTCCACCACTAGCGGGGGAGACAGATACGCAGTATTTT
TRBV12-5	TRBD1	TRBJ1-2	-	17	CASGFGTGGVENYGYTF	TGTGCTAGTGGTTTCGGGACAGGGGGGGTAGAAAACTATGGCTACACCTTC
TRBV7-2	TRBD1	TRBJ1-5	-	15	CASSLGQGQGQPQHF	TGTGCCAGCAGCCTAGGACAGGGGCAAGGACAGCCCCAGCATTTT
TRBV7-2	-	TRBJ2-5	-	13	CASSLQAGETQYF	TGTGCCAGCAGCTTACAGGCAGGAGAGACCCAGTACTTC
TRBV30	-	TRBJ2-5	-	12	CAWSERGREQYF	TGTGCCTGGAGTGAACGAGGGCGTGAGCAGTACTTC
TRBV11-3	-	TRBJ1-1	-	11	CASSADTEAFF	TGTGCCAGCAGCGCGGACACTGAAGCTTTCTTT
TRBV7-3	TRBD2	TRBJ2-2	-	16	CASSSLGRPNTGELFF	TGTGCCAGCAGCTCCCTCGGGAGGCCGAACACCGGGGAGCTGTTTTTT
TRBV19	TRBD1	TRBJ1-6	-	16	CASREGTGGFNSPLHF	TGTGCCAGTAGGGAGGGGACAGGAGGGTTCAATTCACCCCTCCACTTT
TRBV5-4	TRBD2	TRBJ2-3	few	16	CASSFEAGTGTDTQYF	TGTGCCAGCAGCTTCGAAGCGGGAACGGGGACAGATACGCAGTATTTT
TRBV4-1	TRBD2	TRBJ2-3	-	16	CASSGLSGGSTDTQYF	TGCGCCAGCAGCGGTTTAAGCGGGGGGAGCACAGATACGCAGTATTTT
TRBV29-1	-	TRBJ2-7	once	13	CSVGGRTSYEQYF	TGCAGCGTCGGGGGACGGACCTCCTACGAGCAGTACTTC
TRBV6-6	-	TRBJ2-1	-	15	CASSYRGSKENEQFF	TGTGCCAGCAGTTACCGGGGTAGTAAAGAAAATGAGCAGTTCTTC
TRBV14	-	TRBJ1-1	-	14	CASSQEQARSKSFF	TGTGCCAGCAGCCAAGAACAGGCCCGTTCTAAATCTTTCTTT
TRBV6-1	TRBD1	TRBJ2-7	few	12	CAGDSPALEQYF	TGTGCCGGGGACAGCCCGGCTCTCGAGCAGTACTTC
TRBV19	-	TRBJ1-5	-	15	CASSIGGQFNQPQHF	TGTGCCAGTAGTATAGGAGGACAGTTCAATCAGCCCCAGCATTTT
TRBV19	TRBD1	TRBJ1-2	once	13	CASKVTGEYGYTF	TGTGCCAGTAAGGTGACAGGGGAATATGGCTACACCTTC
TRBV27	-	TRBJ2-7	-	15	CASSWWRGGPYEQYF	TGTGCCAGCAGTTGGTGGAGGGGGGGGCCCTACGAGCAGTACTTC
TRBV19	TRBD1	TRBJ2-3	few	14	CASSAGQGPDTQYF	TGTGCCAGTAGTGCGGGACAGGGCCCAGATACGCAGTATTTT
TRBV28	-	TRBJ2-1	-	15	CASSNDRGPYNEQFF	TGTGCCAGCAGTAACGACCGAGGTCCCTACAATGAGCAGTTCTTC
TRBV6-1	-	TRBJ1-1	once	14	CASNGGEWVTEAFF	TGTGCCAGCAACGGGGGGGAGTGGGTCACTGAAGCTTTCTTT
TRBV15	TRBD1	TRBJ1-2	-	16	CATSRDGQGANYGYTF	TGTGCCACCAGCAGAGATGGACAGGGAGCTAACTATGGCTACACCTTC
TRBV4-1	TRBD1	TRBJ1-6	-	16	CASSQDSGQVYSPLHF	TGCGCCAGCAGCCAAGATTCCGGACAGGTATACTCACCCCTCCACTTT
TRBV5-4	-	TRBJ2-6	-	16	CASSPPSGAGANVLTF	TGTGCCAGCAGCCCACCTTCTGGAGCTGGGGCCAACGTCCTGACTTTC
TRBV27	-	TRBJ2-7	once	15	CASSLGQGGAYEQYF	TGTGCCAGCAGTTTAGGGCAGGGAGGCGCCTACGAGCAGTACTTC
TRBV18	TRBD1	TRBJ1-5	-	15	CASSPSSGGDQPQHF	TGTGCCAGCTCACCAAGCTCAGGGGGCGATCAGCCCCAGCATTTT
TRBV30	TRBD1	TRBJ2-7	-	14	CAWTRGQGPYEQYF	TGTGCCTGGACCAGGGGACAGGGACCCTACGAGCAGTACTTC
TRBV9	-	TRBJ1-5	-	13	CASSEASDQPQHF	TGTGCCAGCAGCGAAGCGTCGGATCAGCCCCAGCATTTT
TRBV5-1	-	TRBJ2-2	few	15	CASSLDSRNTGELFF	TGCGCCAGCAGCTTAGACAGTAGGAACACCGGGGAGCTGTTTTTT
TRBV29-1	-	TRBJ2-3	-	15	CSVVGTPKTTDTQYF	TGCAGCGTTGTTGGGACACCCAAAACCACAGATACGCAGTATTTT
TRBV5-6	-	TRBJ2-5	-	18	CASSLAGVLKFWQETQYF	TGTGCCAGCAGCTTGGCCGGGGTCCTAAAATTCTGGCAAGAGACCCAGTACTTC
TRBV5-6	-	TRBJ2-7	-	15	CASSLGWQGKDEQYF	TGTGCCAGCAGCTTGGGTTGGCAGGGGAAGGACGAGCAGTACTTC
TRBV7-2	TRBD2	TRBJ2-7	few	13	CASSLVAGSEQYF	TGTGCCAGCAGCTTAGTAGCGGGAAGTGAGCAGTACTTC
TRBV11-3	TRBD1	TRBJ2-1	once	15	CASTRYRGTDNEQFF	TGTGCCAGCACCCGATACAGGGGAACGGACAATGAGCAGTTCTTC
TRBV2	TRBD1	TRBJ2-7	-	19	CASSSPGQGRPQVSYEQYF	TGTGCCAGCAGTTCACCGGGACAGGGAAGACCCCAGGTTTCATACGAGCAGTACTTC
TRBV30	-	TRBJ1-6	-	14	CAWSQTARGSPLHF	TGTGCCTGGAGTCAGACCGCCCGGGGGTCACCCCTCCACTTT
TRBV7-9	TRBD1	TRBJ1-3	-	14	CASTQGAPGNTIYF	TGTGCCAGCACCCAGGGGGCCCCTGGAAACACCATATATTTT
TRBV19	TRBD2	TRBJ2-7	-	14	CASRRGTSGYEQYF	TGTGCCAGTAGGCGTGGGACTAGCGGCTACGAGCAGTACTTC